Presented here are 11 T cell receptor beta chains from one specimen sequenced in a study of CD8 T cells in ankylosing spondylitis. TCRdb re-called the 5' RACE reads through MiXCR, storing one row per CDR3 protein. The sample includes hundreds of thousands of distinct CDR3 sequences, 8% to 10% of them seen just once. The specimen sequenced was blood, either unsorted or a sorted T cell fraction (not recorded which). These receptor sequences come from a female donor with ankylosing spondylitis or in good health (not recorded which).

The table lists this clonotype with many counts. The chain couples TRBV9 to TRBJ2-1; D might be TRBD2 (6 bases). CDR3 size: 15 residues. Germline lookup yields CDR1 SGDLS and CDR2 YYNGEE. The V end was cut by 0 bases, the J end by 2 bases, with 9 bases between. The CDR3 spells CASSVERRAYNEQFF. CDR3 nucleotides: TGTGCCAGCAGCGTAGAGCGGAGGGCCTACAATGAGCAGTTCTTC.

V and J are TRBV7-2 and TRBJ2-1; 12 bases line up with TRBD2. The CDR3 length is 16 residues. Germline-derived CDR1 and CDR2 are SGHTA and FQGNSA. V shed 3 bases and J 2 bases; nucleotides not matched to a gene: 2. CDR3 coding DNA: TGTGCCAGCAGCTTGACTAGCGGGAGTACCTACAATGAGCAGTTCTTC. It specifies CASSLTSGSTYNEQFF.

Ten or more counts support this clonotype. The J gene is TRBJ1-1, the V gene TRBV6-1; perhaps TRBD1 as D (6 bases). The CDR3 contains 15 residues. V was trimmed by 8 bases and J by 3 bases, leaving 19 bases between them. CDR1 is MNHNS and CDR2 is SASEGT in the germline V gene. The CDR3 DNA follows: TGTGCCAGCTTAAAAGGGGGATCTGGTGACACTGAAGCTTTCTTT. It specifies CASLKGGSGDTEAFF.

This rearrangement joins TRBV29-1 to TRBJ2-2; 14 bases are shared with TRBD2. CDR3 length equals 23 residues. Per the germline V gene, CDR1 is SQVTM and CDR2 is ANQGSEA. Trimming cost V 8 bases and J 3 bases; bases outside gene matches: 29. In DNA form, the CDR3 reads TGCAGCTCCCTCGAGGGGACTAGCGGGAGTAACTCAAGACGGGCCGAGGACACCGGGGAGCTGTTTTTT. This gives the protein CSSLEGTSGSNSRRAEDTGELFF.

This clonotype was detected many times. This rearrangement joins TRBV5-1 to TRBJ2-1, with 8 bases fitting TRBD2. The J segment lost 8 bases and the V segment lost 1 base, leaving 17 bases of the junction unmatched. In germline, CDR1 is SGHRS, CDR2 YFSETQ. The CDR3 extends over 18 amino acids. The DNA of the CDR3 is TGCGCCAGCAGCTTGACATCGAGCGGGGGTCCCCCCAGCGATGAGCAGTTCTTC. This encodes CASSLTSSGGPPSDEQFF.

This clonotype was counted at least ten times. V gene TRBV20-1 combines with J gene TRBJ2-5; D unclear. The germline V and J ends were trimmed by 4 bases and 2 bases, with 8 bases remaining between them. The CDR3 loop spans 12 amino acids. Germline V lookup: CDR1 DFQATT, CDR2 SNEGSKA (reference sequence). The CDR3 region has the DNA TGCAGTGCTAATGCGGTTCAAGAGACCCAGTACTTC. Its protein product is CSANAVQETQYF.

This clonotype was counted ten times or more. This rearrangement joins TRBV20-1 to TRBJ2-3; no reliable D call. Trimming took off 3 bases at V and 4 bases at J, with 14 bases between the two ends. Germline V gives CDR1 DFQATT, CDR2 SNEGSKA (reference sequence). This CDR3 comprises 14 residues. The CDR3 here is CSARAFGEADTQYF. The CDR3 DNA follows: TGCAGTGCTAGGGCTTTCGGAGAGGCAGATACGCAGTATTTT.

This sequence joins TRBV20-1 and TRBJ1-3; D not resolved. Deletions cut 1 base from V and 0 bases from J, with 10 bases between. This CDR3 has 15 amino acids. Per germline, CDR1 DFQATT and CDR2 SNEGSKA (reference sequence). The DNA of the CDR3 is TGCAGTGCTAGAGTGGGTGGGTACTCTGGAAACACCATATATTTT. This encodes CSARVGGYSGNTIYF.

The gene calls are TRBV7-9 and TRBJ2-1, with 12 bases aligning to TRBD2. The CDR3 has 17 amino acids. The V segment lost 5 bases and the J segment 4 bases; nucleotides outside the gene matches: 9. CDR1 and CDR2 (germline): SEHNR, FQNEAQ (reference sequence). The CDR3 loop is CASSPTTSGRVYNEQFF. CDR3 bases: TGTGCCAGCAGCCCTACGACTAGCGGGAGAGTATACAATGAGCAGTTCTTC.

This clonotype was detected ten times or more. The chain is built from TRBV20-1 and TRBJ2-2, with D tentatively TRBD1 (6 bases). This CDR3 contains 15 residues. Per the germline V gene, CDR1 is DFQATT and CDR2 is SNEGSKA (reference sequence). Trimming took 1 base from V and 6 from J, leaving 15 bases between them. CDR3 sequence reads: CSARALQGTAGELFF. The CDR3 DNA reads TGCAGTGCTAGAGCCCTACAGGGCACCGCCGGGGAGCTGTTTTTT.

This clonotype was counted ten times or more. The rearrangement uses TRBV12-3 or TRBV12-4 and TRBJ2-6, with 7 bases matching TRBD1. This CDR3 comprises 16 residues. With V trimmed by 7 bases and J by 2 bases, 8 bases remained unmatched. The CDR3, as DNA: TGTGCCAGCACCATACACAGGGGAACTGGGGCCAACGTCCTGACTTTC. Its translation: CASTIHRGTGANVLTF.